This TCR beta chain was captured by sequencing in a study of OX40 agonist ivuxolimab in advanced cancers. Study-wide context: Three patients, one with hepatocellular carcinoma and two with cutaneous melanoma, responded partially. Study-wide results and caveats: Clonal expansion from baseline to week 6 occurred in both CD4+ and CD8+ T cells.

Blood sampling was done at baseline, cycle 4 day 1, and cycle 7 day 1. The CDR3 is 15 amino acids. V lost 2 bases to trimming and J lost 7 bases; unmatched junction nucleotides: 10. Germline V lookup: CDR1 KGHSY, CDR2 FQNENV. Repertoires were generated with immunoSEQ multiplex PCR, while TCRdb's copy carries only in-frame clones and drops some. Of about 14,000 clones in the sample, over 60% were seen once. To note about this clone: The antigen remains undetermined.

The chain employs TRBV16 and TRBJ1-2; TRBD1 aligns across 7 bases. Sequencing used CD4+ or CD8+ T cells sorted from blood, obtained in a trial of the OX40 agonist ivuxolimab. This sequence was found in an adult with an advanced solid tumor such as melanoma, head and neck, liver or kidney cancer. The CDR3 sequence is CASSQEEGALTGYTF. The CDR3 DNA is TGTGCCAGCAGCCAAGAGGAGGGGGCGCTAACTGGCTACACCTTC.